These 23 T cell receptor beta chains were all obtained from the same sample, sequenced in a study of T cell repertoires in cytomegalovirus infection. No cognate antigen is known for these TCRs. TCRdb reanalysed the reads using MiXCR and keeps one entry per CDR3 protein. The repertoire has fewer than 1,000,000 distinct CDR3 sequences, about 33% of them found once; the top ten carry 13%. Material: cultured CD8+ T cells from PBMCs, obtained from culture after CMV antigen stimulation. These receptors were taken from a human donor in good health (CMV status not recorded). Some clones in this sample may be carry-over from other donors' samples.

This clonotype was seen repeatedly, ten times or more. The V call is TRBV7-9, the J call TRBJ2-3; TRBD2 matches 11 bases. Unmatched junction bases numbered 5, after V lost 5 bases and J lost 1 base. The CDR3 totals 16 residues. Looked up from germline, CDR1 is SEHNR and CDR2 is FQNEAQ (reference sequence). The CDR3 sequence: CASSPTSGRRTDTQYF. The CDR3 DNA reads TGTGCCAGCAGCCCAACTAGCGGGAGACGCACAGATACGCAGTATTTT.

V usage is TRBV4-3 and J usage is TRBJ2-5; D remains ambiguous. Per germline, CDR1 LGHNA and CDR2 YSLEER. The length of the CDR3 is 14 residues. Trimming removed 1 base at V and 2 bases at J, with 8 bases between. The CDR3, as DNA: TGCGCCAGCAGCCAAGTACAGTTGCAAGAGACCCAGTACTTC. As protein: CASSQVQLQETQYF.

The chain's CDR3 is CSASGGFVSGNTIYF. The CDR3 DNA follows: TGCAGTGCTAGCGGGGGGTTTGTCTCTGGAAACACCATATATTTT. This rearrangement joins TRBV20-1 to TRBJ1-3; tentative D call: TRBD1 (5 bases). Germline V lookup: CDR1 DFQATT, CDR2 SNEGSKA (reference sequence). The CDR3 is made up of 15 amino acids. The germline V and J ends were trimmed by 3 bases and 0 bases, with 12 bases remaining between them.

The chain uses TRBV29-1 and TRBJ2-7; TRBD2 might be the D (6 bases). CDR3 length equals 15 residues. Looked up from germline, CDR1 is SQVTM and CDR2 is ANQGSEA. Trimming took off 0 bases at V and 4 bases at J, with 16 bases between the two ends. This CDR3 is CSVEDQDGLTYEQYF. In DNA, the CDR3 is TGCAGCGTTGAAGATCAGGACGGACTAACATACGAGCAGTACTTC.

V is TRBV27 and J is TRBJ1-6, with 7 nucleotides matching TRBD1. Germline values: CDR1 MNHEY, CDR2 SMNVEV (reference sequence). Germline trimming cut 5 bases from V and 8 bases from J; bases unmatched to any gene: 6. The CDR3 contains 14 residues. CDR3: CASSPRQGYSPLHF. The CDR3 DNA reads as TGTGCCAGCAGTCCCCGACAGGGATATTCACCCCTCCACTTT.

This clonotype was counted between two and nine times. The genes are TRBV6-1 and TRBJ1-2; the D gene is possibly TRBD1 (5 bases). The CDR3 totals 10 residues. V gave up 8 bases and J gave up 6 bases, with 7 bases separating them. Germline lookup yields CDR1 MNHNS and CDR2 SASEGT. The CDR3 is CASLGDGYTF. The CDR3 DNA sequence: TGTGCCAGCCTGGGGGATGGCTACACCTTC.

This clonotype turned up a few times. V is TRBV5-4 and J is TRBJ1-3, with TRBD1 matching over 8 bases. The length of the CDR3 is 15 residues. Germline-derived CDR1 and CDR2 are SGHNT and YYREEE (reference sequence). The ends lost 5 bases at V and 2 bases at J; junction bases unmatched: 6. The CDR3 reads CASRITGGAGNTIYF. The CDR3 nucleotides are TGTGCCAGCAGGATTACAGGGGGGGCTGGAAACACCATATATTTT.

The rearrangement joins TRBV5-8 to TRBJ1-5, with TRBD1 as a possible D gene (5 bases). The CDR3 is made up of 16 amino acids. Trimming stripped 0 bases from V and 2 bases from J, with 12 bases between. Germline V gives CDR1 SGHTS, CDR2 YDEGEE. CDR3 DNA sequence: TGTGCCAGCAGCTTGGAGGGGCCGAAGGGCAATCAGCCCCAGCATTTT. It translates to CASSLEGPKGNQPQHF.

This clonotype has a count of ten or more. The rearrangement uses TRBV7-6 and TRBJ2-1, with 10 bases that match TRBD2. The CDR3 runs to 18 residues. Per the germline V gene, CDR1 is SGHVS and CDR2 is FNYEAQ. V trimming: 5 bases; J trimming: 8 bases; junction bases outside the gene matches: 18. DNA for the CDR3: TGTGCCAGCAGCCCCCGGGCTAGCGGGGGTCCTCTTCGGGATGAGCAGTTCTTC. Translating it yields CASSPRASGGPLRDEQFF.

This clonotype has a count of ten or more. The gene calls are TRBV7-9 and TRBJ1-5; D gene unclear. The V end lost 3 bases, the J end lost 7 bases, and 7 bases lay between the germline ends. CDR1 and CDR2 from the germline V gene are SEHNR and FQNEAQ (reference sequence). The CDR3 is 12 amino acids. The DNA for the CDR3 is TGTGCCAGCAGCTTGGGAGCCCAGCCCCAGCATTTT. It translates to CASSLGAQPQHF.

The chain combines TRBV4-3 with TRBJ2-3; no definite D call. The CDR3 spans 16 residues. V was shortened by 1 base and J by 2 bases, with 13 bases between the two germline ends. From germline, CDR1 is LGHNA and CDR2 YSLEER. CDR3: CASSQGPVVATDTQYF. The CDR3 DNA reads as TGCGCCAGCAGCCAAGGTCCCGTTGTAGCCACAGATACGCAGTATTTT.

V and J are TRBV7-6 and TRBJ1-5; 8 bases agree with TRBD1. Germline V gives CDR1 SGHVS, CDR2 FNYEAQ. This CDR3 is built from 15 residues. V shed 4 bases and J 6 bases; nucleotides not matched to a gene: 8. The CDR3 DNA reads as TGTGCCAGCAGCTCTCTGACAGGGGAAGGTCAGCCCCAGCATTTT. It is translated as CASSSLTGEGQPQHF.

This clonotype was recorded a few times. CDR3 sequence reads: CASSCSGDSYEQYV. CDR3 DNA: TGTGCCAGCAGCTGTAGCGGTGACAGCTACGAGCAGTACGTC. The V call is TRBV27, the J call TRBJ2-7; TRBD2 is a possible D gene (6 bases). In germline, CDR1 is MNHEY, CDR2 SMNVEV (reference sequence). Deletions cut 6 bases from V and 3 bases from J, with 15 bases between. This CDR3 contains 14 residues.

This clonotype was counted between two and nine times. The chain has TRBV12-3 or TRBV12-4 and TRBJ2-7, with 7 bases lining up with TRBD1. The CDR3 loop spans 13 amino acids. V shed 3 bases, J shed 5 bases, and the junction held 4 bases outside the gene matches. As DNA, the CDR3 is TGTGCCAGCAGTTTCGCCCAGGGGGACGAGCAGTACGTC. Amino acid sequence: CASSFAQGDEQYV.

The CDR3 is CSGIGTKGTEAFF. Written as DNA, the CDR3 is TGCAGTGGGATCGGGACAAAGGGCACTGAAGCTTTCTTT. The chain links TRBV20-1 to TRBJ1-1; tentatively, D is TRBD1 (6 bases). The CDR3 has 13 amino acids. Trimming cost V 7 bases and J 4 bases, with 16 bases left between them. Germline CDR1 and CDR2: DFQATT and SNEGSKA (reference sequence).

This chain joins TRBV6-6 and TRBJ2-5; 10 bases are a match to TRBD2. CDR1 and CDR2 (germline): MNHNY, SVGAGI (reference sequence). The CDR3 totals 19 residues. J was trimmed by 5 bases and V by 2 bases; bases with no gene match: 17. The CDR3 DNA follows: TGTGCCAGCAGTTACCCCAACGAGCGGGGGGGCGAAATTCTCGAGACCCAGTACTTC. This sequence encodes CASSYPNERGGEILETQYF.

Note on this clonotype: One end of the junction fails to match germline, which may point to a read error. This chain connects TRBV12-3 or TRBV12-4 to TRBJ1-1; 7 nucleotides agree with TRBD1. This CDR3 has 14 amino acids. The CDR3 reads CANSSGQLNTEAFF. In DNA, the CDR3 is TGTGCCAACAGTTCGGGACAGCTGAACACTGAAGCTTTCTTT.

The chain employs TRBV27 and TRBJ2-1; D not resolved. V was shortened by 3 bases and J by 9 bases, with 15 bases between the two germline ends. The germline V gene has CDR1 MNHEY and CDR2 SMNVEV (reference sequence). The CDR3 length is 14 residues. In nucleotides, the CDR3 is TGTGCCAGCAGTTTTGGGTCAACTTGGGGTGAGCAGTTCTTC. It translates to CASSFGSTWGEQFF.

This clonotype was counted between two and nine times. V gene TRBV2 combines with J gene TRBJ1-2; no reliable D call. The CDR3 spans 10 residues. Trimming removed 8 bases at V and 5 bases at J, with 6 bases between. CDR1 and CDR2 (germline): SNHLY, FYNNEI. CDR3 protein: CASVTYGYTF. The CDR3 bases are TGTGCCAGCGTAACGTATGGCTACACCTTC. Full variable domain (remainder filled in from reference TRBV2 and TRBJ1-2): EPEVTQTPSHQVTQMGQEVILRCVPISNHLYFYWYRQILGQKVEFLVSFYNNEISEKSEIFDDQFSVERPDGSNFTLKIRSTKLEDSAMYFCASVTYGYTFGSGTRLTVV.

The chain uses TRBV6-5 and TRBJ2-7; D possibly corresponds to TRBD2 (5 bases). This CDR3 has 14 residues. V lost 2 bases and J 5 bases, leaving 13 bases between the germline ends. From germline, CDR1 is MNHEY and CDR2 SVGAGI. The CDR3 nucleotides are TGTGCCAGCAGTTACGGACTCGAGGGCGACGAGCAGTACTTC. As protein: CASSYGLEGDEQYF.

The V and J genes are TRBV12-3 or TRBV12-4 and TRBJ1-5; no clear D gene. The CDR3 has 15 residues. V shed 1 base and J shed 4 bases, with 11 bases lying between them. The CDR3 loop reads CASSLGSDVNQPQHF. CDR3 DNA sequence: TGTGCCAGCAGTTTAGGTTCGGACGTTAATCAGCCCCAGCATTTT.

CDR3 DNA: TGTGCCAGCAGCACCCTGACAGTTTCCTACGAGCAGTACTTC. This encodes CASSTLTVSYEQYF. V and J are TRBV5-8 and TRBJ2-7; a possible D gene is TRBD1 (5 bases). The length of the CDR3 is 14 residues. Trimming took 4 bases from V and 1 from J, leaving 12 bases between them. Germline V CDR1 and CDR2: SGHTS, YDEGEE.

V usage is TRBV6-5 and J usage is TRBJ1-2; D ambiguous. Germline CDR1 and CDR2: MNHEY and SVGAGI. Trimming left V 5 bases short and J 3 bases short, with 16 bases between. The CDR3 runs to 15 residues. CDR3 sequence reads: CASSTPRRGDYGYTF. In DNA, the CDR3 is TGTGCCAGCAGTACCCCCCGTAGAGGAGACTATGGCTACACCTTC.